The 25 T cell receptor beta chains in this list originate from one sample, sequenced in a study of T-cell reconstitution after alpha-beta-depleted transplantation in children. Preparation of the TCRbeta library involved a method that used unique molecular identifiers. Via MiXCR, TCRdb re-called the PCR reads, giving one row per CDR3 protein. The sample contains around 400,000 distinct CDR3 sequences, about a tenth of which appear only once. The sample here was PBMCs from the stem cell graft donor, taken from the stem cell graft. The receptors come from a human donor who donated a stem cell graft to a child with acute myeloid leukemia.

This clonotype came up a few times. The rearrangement joins TRBV18 to TRBJ2-3; D gene ambiguous. Trimming removed 0 bases from V and 2 bases from J, with 3 bases in between. The CDR3 totals 13 residues. The germline gives CDR1 KGHSH, CDR2 LQKENI. The CDR3: CASSPPATDTQYF. The CDR3 DNA sequence: TGTGCCAGCTCACCACCGGCCACAGATACGCAGTATTTT.

This clonotype came up a few times. The V and J genes are TRBV4-1 and TRBJ1-3; D is unclear. CDR1 MGHRA and CDR2 YSYEKL come from the germline V gene. This CDR3 has 12 amino acids. The ends were cut back, 1 base at V and 2 bases at J, with 0 bases in the middle. The CDR3 DNA follows: TGCGCCAGCAGCCAAGCTGGAAACACCATATATTTT. Translation: CASSQAGNTIYF.

This clonotype was detected many times. The chain joins TRBV10-1 to TRBJ2-3, with a tentative D call TRBD1 (5 bases). The V and J ends lost 11 bases and 0 bases respectively, with 6 bases between them. Germline V gene sequence: CDR1 WNHNN, CDR2 SYGVQD (reference sequence). CDR3 length equals 11 residues. The CDR3 region has the DNA TGCGCCCGACAGAGCACAGATACGCAGTATTTT. It codes for CARQSTDTQYF.

The sample holds a few counts of this clonotype. This sequence joins TRBV2 and TRBJ2-3; TRBD2 agrees at 12 bases. Trimming removed 4 bases from V and 8 bases from J; junction bases left unmatched: 7. The CDR3 is made up of 15 amino acids. Germline CDR1 SNHLY, CDR2 FYNNEI. The DNA for the CDR3 is TGTGCCAGCAGTGCCCCTAGCGGGGGGGCCGGTACGCAGTATTTT. Translating gives CASSAPSGGAGTQYF.

This clonotype was detected a few times. The chain is built from TRBV20-1 and TRBJ2-3; 7 bases match TRBD2. J lost 7 bases, V lost 3 bases, and 10 bases had no gene match. CDR1 is DFQATT and CDR2 is SNEGSKA in the germline V gene (reference sequence). CDR3 size: 14 residues. The CDR3 coding sequence is TGCAGTGCTAGTCCGGCGGGAGTGTCGAATACGCAGTATTTT. Translated: CSASPAGVSNTQYF.

V usage is TRBV27 and J usage is TRBJ2-5; weak D call: TRBD1 (6 bases). V lost 3 bases, J lost 1 base, and 9 bases lay in between. This CDR3 spans 14 amino acids. From germline, CDR1 is MNHEY and CDR2 SMNVEV (reference sequence). This CDR3 reads CASSFDRLQETQYF. The CDR3 nucleotides are TGTGCCAGCAGTTTTGACAGGCTCCAAGAGACCCAGTACTTC.

This clonotype was observed a handful of times. The rearrangement links TRBV11-1 to TRBJ2-5, with D tentatively TRBD1 (6 bases). The germline V and J ends were trimmed by 3 bases and 4 bases, with 9 bases remaining between them. Per the germline V gene, CDR1 is SGHAT and CDR2 is FQDESV (reference sequence). This CDR3 contains 13 residues. The CDR3 DNA sequence: TGTGCCAGCAGCTTGGCGGACAGAGAGACCCAGTACTTC. Translation gives CASSLADRETQYF. Complete variable domain (other parts from reference TRBV11-1 and TRBJ2-5): EAEVAQSPRYKITEKSQAVAFWCDPISGHATLYWYRQILGQGPELLVQFQDESVVDDSQLPKDRFSAERLKGVDSTLKIQPAELGDSAMYLCASSLADRETQYFGPGTRLLVL.

The chain carries TRBV14 and TRBJ2-3; D not resolved. The CDR3 is 13 residues long. With 1 base removed from V and 5 bases from J, the gap between germline ends came to 7 bases. CDR1 is SGHDN and CDR2 is FVKESK in the germline V gene. The CDR3 loop reads CASSQGLVDTQYF. CDR3 sequence (DNA): TGTGCCAGCAGCCAAGGCTTAGTAGATACGCAGTATTTT.

The rearrangement joins TRBV11-2 to TRBJ2-1; either TRBD1 or TRBD2 may supply D (7 bases each). Germline values: CDR1 SGHAT, CDR2 FQNNGV. This CDR3 spans 18 amino acids. V lost 5 bases to trimming and J lost 4 bases, with 24 bases between them. The DNA of the CDR3 is TGTGCCAGCAGCGGAACCAGGGGGGCAGCGGGACCTTACAATGAGCAGTTCTTC. Translated, it gives CASSGTRGAAGPYNEQFF.

CDR3 sequence (DNA): TGTGCCAGCAGCTCGGACAGGGGATCCGTCTACGAGCAGTACGTC. This encodes CASSSDRGSVYEQYV. The J gene is TRBJ2-7, the V gene TRBV11-2, with TRBD1 matching over 9 bases. J was trimmed by 3 bases and V by 4 bases; bases with no gene match: 7. CDR3 length: 15 residues. The germline gives CDR1 SGHAT, CDR2 FQNNGV.

The J gene is TRBJ1-6, the V gene TRBV19; D is unclear. V lost 5 bases and J 7 bases, leaving 9 bases between the germline ends. Germline CDR1 is LNHDA and CDR2 is SQIVND (reference sequence). This CDR3 contains 13 residues. The CDR3 region is CASSSSRNSPLHF. The CDR3 DNA reads TGTGCCAGTAGTTCCAGTAGGAATTCACCCCTCCACTTT.

This clonotype was recorded many times. This chain joins TRBV5-8 and TRBJ1-1; 9 bases agree with TRBD1. V shed 4 bases and J 0 bases; nucleotides not matched to a gene: 4. This CDR3 is built from 15 residues. CDR1 SGHTS and CDR2 YDEGEE come from the germline V gene. The DNA for the CDR3 is TGTGCCAGCAGCCCGAGGACAGGGGTGAACACTGAAGCTTTCTTT. This codes for CASSPRTGVNTEAFF.

V usage is TRBV4-3 and J usage is TRBJ2-3, with no clear D. There are 16 residues in the CDR3. Trimming left V 2 bases short and J 8 bases short, with 20 bases between. Germline CDR1 LGHNA, CDR2 YSLEER. The CDR3 is CASSQNSQRNLATQYF. The CDR3 DNA is TGCGCCAGCAGCCAAAATTCCCAAAGGAACTTGGCTACGCAGTATTTT.

The genes are TRBV13 and TRBJ2-2; 7 nucleotides align to TRBD1. The CDR3 runs to 15 residues. The germline gives CDR1 PRHDT, CDR2 FYEKMQ (reference sequence). J gave up 5 bases and V 4 bases, and 7 bases lay outside the gene matches. The CDR3: CASSSTPGGTGELFF. CDR3 DNA: TGTGCCAGCAGCTCGACGCCAGGGGGTACCGGGGAGCTGTTTTTT.

The V gene is TRBV3-1, the J gene TRBJ1-3; 9 nucleotides align to TRBD1. Germline values: CDR1 LGHDT, CDR2 YNNKEL (reference sequence). The CDR3 is 17 residues long. The junction had 11 bases not matched to a gene; V was cut back by 4 bases and J by 4 bases. The DNA for the CDR3 is TGTGCCAGCAGCCTCCCTTCCGGACAGGGGTCAGGAAACACCATATATTTT. Its protein product is CASSLPSGQGSGNTIYF.

The CDR3: CASSLSINGNQPQHF. DNA of the CDR3: TGTGCCAGCAGTTTATCCATTAATGGCAATCAGCCCCAGCATTTT. The chain carries TRBV27 and TRBJ1-5; D gene uncertain. The length of the CDR3 is 15 residues. Per germline, CDR1 MNHEY and CDR2 SMNVEV (reference sequence). Between the trimmed V and J ends, which lost 0 bases and 2 bases, there was a span of 8 bases.

This clonotype has ten or more counts. The V call is TRBV3-1, the J call TRBJ1-1; TRBD1 matches at 11 bases. Germline CDR1 LGHDT, CDR2 YNNKEL (reference sequence). This CDR3 has 16 residues. V dropped 2 bases and J dropped 5; count of bases not matched to a gene: 7. The CDR3 sequence: CASSQFGQGAATEAFF. CDR3 nucleotides: TGTGCCAGCAGCCAATTCGGACAGGGGGCCGCGACTGAAGCTTTCTTT. Combining the CDR3 with reference TRBV3-1 and TRBJ1-1 gives the whole variable domain DTAVSQTPKYLVTQMGNDKSIKCEQNLGHDTMYWYKQDSKKFLKIMFSYNNKELIINETVPNRFSPKSPDKAHLNLHINSLELGDSAVYFCASSQFGQGAATEAFFGQGTRLTVV.

The chain couples TRBV6-1 to TRBJ1-5; D gene uncertain. The CDR3 covers 12 residues. Germline loops: CDR1 MNHNS, CDR2 SASEGT. V shed 2 bases and J shed 9 bases, with 8 bases lying between them. The CDR3 reads CASSELDTPQHF. CDR3 sequence (DNA): TGTGCCAGCAGTGAACTAGATACGCCCCAGCATTTT.

The chain couples TRBV29-1 to TRBJ2-5, with no clear D. CDR3 length equals 12 residues. Trimming cost V 6 bases and J 5 bases, with 13 bases left between them. CDR1 is SQVTM, CDR2 ANQGSEA, per germline. Written as DNA, the CDR3 is TGCAGCGTGCCATACCCCGGGGAGACCCAGTACTTC. It encodes CSVPYPGETQYF.

This clonotype was counted between two and nine times. The chain combines TRBV7-8 with TRBJ2-7, with D perhaps assigned TRBD1 or TRBD2 (5 bases each). Germline V CDR1 and CDR2: SGHVS, FQNEAQ. Trimming cost V 1 base and J 9 bases, with 19 bases left between them. The CDR3 is 15 residues long. The CDR3 loop is CASSLVSGTGSGQYF. CDR3 bases: TGTGCCAGCAGCTTAGTTTCCGGGACCGGCTCAGGGCAGTACTTC.

This chain joins TRBV20-1 and TRBJ2-5, with 7 positions matching TRBD1. This CDR3 has 14 residues. J lost 5 bases, V lost 0 bases, and 6 bases had no gene match. Germline loops: CDR1 DFQATT, CDR2 SNEGSKA (reference sequence). This CDR3 is CSARDPGRGETQYF. Written as DNA, the CDR3 is TGCAGTGCTAGAGATCCGGGCAGGGGGGAGACCCAGTACTTC.

V gene TRBV25-1 combines with J gene TRBJ2-1, with 8 bases that match TRBD2. The trim removed 1 base at V and 5 bases at J, leaving 10 bases unmatched. Looked up from germline, CDR1 is MGHDK and CDR2 is SYGVNS. The CDR3 covers 17 residues. The CDR3, as DNA: TGTGCCAGCAGTGAATCAATCCAGCGGGAGAAGAACAATGAGCAGTTCTTC. Translation gives CASSESIQREKNNEQFF.

This clonotype appeared many times. An end of the junction differs from the germline gene, which may be a read error. The chain joins TRBV5-1 to TRBJ2-5; D remains unclear. Germline loops: CDR1 SGHRS, CDR2 YFSETQ. The CDR3 has 13 residues. CDR3: CASSLAHQETQYF. The CDR3 DNA sequence: TGTGCCAGCAGCTTAGCACACCAAGAGACCCAGTACTTC. The full variable domain, rest sourced from reference TRBV5-1 and TRBJ2-5, is KAGVTQTPRYLIKTRGQQVTLSCSPISGHRSVSWYQQTPGQGLQFLFEYFSETQRNKGNFPGRFSGRQFSNSRSEMNVSTLELGDSALYLCASSLAHQETQYFGPGTRLLVL.

Many counts were recorded for this clonotype. The chain carries TRBV7-2 and TRBJ2-1; possibly TRBD2 for D (5 bases). V was clipped by 1 base and J by 9 bases, with 7 bases between them. Per germline, CDR1 SGHTA and CDR2 FQGNSA. The CDR3 has 12 amino acids. As DNA, the CDR3 is TGTGCCAGCAGCTTAGGTGGGAGTGAGCAGTTCTTC. Translating it yields CASSLGGSEQFF.

CDR3 in amino acids: CSARDPRTGAKNIQYF. CDR3 nucleotides: TGCAGTGCTAGAGACCCCAGGACGGGAGCCAAAAACATTCAGTACTTC. The V call is TRBV20-1, the J call TRBJ2-4; D gene ambiguous. The CDR3 length is 16 residues. The germline V and J ends were trimmed by 0 bases and 0 bases, with 12 bases remaining between them. In germline, CDR1 is DFQATT, CDR2 SNEGSKA (reference sequence).